These 20 T cell receptor beta chains came from one sample sequenced in a study of T-cell memory formation after mild COVID-19. Each CDR3 protein is one row after TCRdb ran MiXCR on the 5' RACE reads. The repertoire holds about 200,000 distinct CDR3 sequences, with under 20% as singletons. Sequenced material: PBMCs or a T cell subset sorted from them (not recorded which). These receptors were obtained from an adult woman who had mild COVID-19 (a few samples of this study predate the infection). Cell type and time point are not known.

This clonotype appeared many times. This chain connects TRBV12-3 or TRBV12-4 to TRBJ2-7; the match to TRBD2 covers 9 bases. J lost 6 bases, V lost 5 bases, and 11 bases had no gene match. The CDR3 sequence is 15 residues long. DNA for the CDR3: TGTGCCAGCAGTCCTAACACGGGACTAGCAGTCGAGCAGTACTTC. Its protein product is CASSPNTGLAVEQYF.

This chain connects TRBV12-3 or TRBV12-4 to TRBJ2-1; D gene ambiguous. The V end was cut by 3 bases, the J end by 0 bases, with 6 bases between. The CDR3 contains 14 residues. The CDR3 DNA reads as TGTGCCAGCAGTTTGGTAAGCTCCTACAATGAGCAGTTCTTC. Amino acids: CASSLVSSYNEQFF.

This clonotype turned up a few times. The chain couples TRBV4-3 to TRBJ2-2, with unresolved D. This CDR3 spans 14 amino acids. Germline-derived CDR1 and CDR2 are LGHNA and YSLEER. The V end was cut by 4 bases, the J end by 3 bases, with 9 bases between. The CDR3, as DNA: TGCGCCAGCAGCCGCTACACGGACACCGGGGAGCTGTTTTTT. Its protein is CASSRYTDTGELFF.

The CDR3 is CASSSNRDSPLHF. CDR3 nucleotide sequence: TGCGCCAGCAGCTCTAACAGGGATTCACCCCTCCACTTT. This chain uses TRBV4-3 with TRBJ1-6; perhaps TRBD1 as D (6 bases). The CDR3 spans 13 residues. Germline CDR1 and CDR2: LGHNA and YSLEER. Trimming removed 5 bases from V and 8 bases from J, with 10 bases in between.

V usage is TRBV30 and J usage is TRBJ2-7; TRBD2 is a possible D gene (6 bases). V was shortened by 3 bases and J by 0 bases, with 12 bases between the two germline ends. CDR3 length equals 14 residues. The V gene's germline CDR1 is GTSNPN and CDR2 SVGIG (reference sequence). CDR3 sequence reads: CAWRFGGNSYEQYF. The DNA of the CDR3 is TGTGCCTGGAGATTTGGGGGGAACTCCTACGAGCAGTACTTC.

This rearrangement joins TRBV5-1 to TRBJ2-7; D is perhaps TRBD1 (6 bases). Germline CDR1 SGHRS, CDR2 YFSETQ. Trimming took 4 bases from V and 0 from J, leaving 11 bases between them. The CDR3 is 14 residues long. In DNA, the CDR3 is TGCGCCAGCAGCGACAGGCGGTCCTCCTACGAGCAGTACTTC. Protein: CASSDRRSSYEQYF.

The chain couples TRBV12-3 or TRBV12-4 to TRBJ2-7; 11 positions match TRBD2. This CDR3 contains 16 residues. V gave up 6 bases and J gave up 1 base; unmatched junction bases: 8. The CDR3: CASSSGGTSGSYEQYF. The CDR3 region has the DNA TGTGCCAGCAGCTCCGGCGGGACTAGCGGTTCCTACGAGCAGTACTTC.

The rearrangement links TRBV28 to TRBJ2-1, with 13 bases that match TRBD2. The length of the CDR3 is 17 residues. Germline V gene sequence: CDR1 MDHEN, CDR2 SYDVKM. Trimming at V came to 5 bases and at J to 7 bases, leaving 11 bases not matched to a gene. The CDR3 reads CASSHLRTSGSVNEQFF. CDR3 coding DNA: TGTGCCAGCAGTCACCTTCGGACTAGCGGGAGTGTGAATGAGCAGTTCTTC.

The V and J genes are TRBV11-2 and TRBJ2-7, with 8 bases aligning to TRBD1. The CDR3 consists of 15 residues. The ends lost 5 bases at V and 2 bases at J; junction bases unmatched: 8. Germline CDR1 reads SGHAT; CDR2 reads FQNNGV. The CDR3 is CASSRGTGWTYEQYF. CDR3 nucleotides: TGTGCCAGCAGCCGGGGGACAGGATGGACCTACGAGCAGTACTTC.

In this sample, this clonotype turned up a few times. V gene TRBV5-1 combines with J gene TRBJ2-3, with 8 bases that match TRBD2. V trimming: 2 bases; J trimming: 5 bases; junction bases outside the gene matches: 10. Germline V gives CDR1 SGHRS, CDR2 YFSETQ. The length of the CDR3 is 16 residues. The CDR3 DNA reads as TGCGCCAGCAGCTTTACGGCGGGGGGCCGAGGAGATACGCAGTATTTT. It specifies CASSFTAGGRGDTQYF.

This clonotype was counted between two and nine times. This chain connects TRBV24-1 to TRBJ2-1; D is uncertain. Deletions cut 3 bases from V and 5 bases from J, with 16 bases between. Germline-derived CDR1 and CDR2 are KGHDR and SFDVKD. The CDR3 length is 16 residues. The CDR3 nucleotides are TGTGCCACCAGTGATCCCACCGGTTTGGACGACAATGAGCAGTTCTTC. Its protein product is CATSDPTGLDDNEQFF.

V is TRBV7-2 and J is TRBJ2-7; D gene unclear. Germline CDR1 is SGHTA and CDR2 is FQGNSA. This CDR3 has 12 residues. Between the trimmed V and J ends, which lost 2 bases and 6 bases, there was a span of 8 bases. CDR3 sequence: CASSLLGFEQYF. The CDR3 nucleotides read TGTGCCAGCAGCTTATTGGGTTTCGAGCAGTACTTC.

The chain has TRBV27 and TRBJ2-7; D perhaps matches TRBD1 (7 bases). Trimming left V 2 bases short and J 0 bases short, with 14 bases between. The length of the CDR3 is 16 residues. From germline, CDR1 is MNHEY and CDR2 SMNVEV (reference sequence). The CDR3 loop is CASSLKGGTDSYEQYF. CDR3 nucleotides: TGTGCCAGCAGTTTAAAAGGGGGGACAGACTCCTACGAGCAGTACTTC.

This clonotype was recorded many times. The V and J genes are TRBV5-1 and TRBJ2-5; the match to TRBD1 covers 8 bases. This CDR3 spans 14 amino acids. Looked up from germline, CDR1 is SGHRS and CDR2 is YFSETQ. Trimming took 4 bases from V and 3 from J; bases not matched to a gene: 5. For the CDR3, the DNA is TGCGCCAGCAGCATACAGGGGGAGGAAGAGACCCAGTACTTC. Its translation is CASSIQGEEETQYF.

The chain is built from TRBV29-1 and TRBJ2-7; 12 bases are a match to TRBD2. The CDR3 contains 15 residues. V trimming: 1 base; J trimming: 4 bases; junction bases outside the gene matches: 5. Germline V gives CDR1 SQVTM, CDR2 ANQGSEA. CDR3 sequence: CSVEGLAGALYEQYF. The CDR3 region has the DNA TGCAGCGTTGAAGGACTAGCGGGAGCATTATACGAGCAGTACTTC.

The chain carries TRBV6-2 or TRBV6-3 and TRBJ1-1, with D possibly matching TRBD1 (5 bases). Germline V gene sequence: CDR1 MNHEY, CDR2 SVGEGT. The CDR3 contains 13 residues. V dropped 7 bases and J dropped 10 bases, with 19 bases sitting between them. In DNA, the CDR3 is TGTGCCAGCACCCAAGGCATCGCGGGGGGAGCTTTCTTT. It is translated as CASTQGIAGGAFF.

This clonotype was observed a few times. J is TRBJ2-1 and V is TRBV3-1, with D hard to call. Germline CDR1 reads LGHDT; CDR2 reads YNNKEL (reference sequence). The V end was cut by 1 base, the J end by 10 bases, with 5 bases between. The CDR3 is made up of 11 amino acids. CDR3 in DNA: TGTGCCAGCAGCCAAGGGTTCGAGCAGTTCTTC. Amino acids: CASSQGFEQFF.

The chain joins TRBV7-2 to TRBJ2-4; D uncertain. Germline CDR1 and CDR2: SGHTA and FQGNSA. This CDR3 contains 15 residues. The ends were cut back, 0 bases at V and 0 bases at J, with 6 bases in the middle. The CDR3 DNA sequence: TGTGCCAGCAGCTTAGCAGTAGCAGCCAAAAACATTCAGTACTTC. It specifies CASSLAVAAKNIQYF.

This clonotype was seen more than once but under ten times. This chain connects TRBV20-1 to TRBJ2-3, with a tentative D call TRBD1 (5 bases). V was clipped by 6 bases and J by 8 bases, with 15 bases between them. Looked up from germline, CDR1 is DFQATT and CDR2 is SNEGSKA (reference sequence). This CDR3 spans 12 amino acids. The CDR3 coding sequence is TGCAGTGCAGAGACAGCCAGTCCTACGCAGTATTTT. This gives the protein CSAETASPTQYF.

This clonotype was recorded a few times. The chain uses TRBV12-3 or TRBV12-4 and TRBJ2-7, with D perhaps TRBD1 (5 bases). CDR3 length: 13 residues. The V gene lost 6 bases and the J gene lost 7 bases, with 16 bases spanning the gap. The CDR3 region has the DNA TGTGCCAGCAGACGAGCAGGGATGGGGGAGCAGTACTTC. It specifies CASRRAGMGEQYF.